The 28 T cell receptor beta chains in this list originate from one sample, sequenced in a study of blood T cells in healthy people across ages. A second PCR, run for about 7 to 11 cycles, used a sample-barcoded 5' primer plus a J-beta primer mix. TCRdb analysed the 5' RACE reads with MiXCR anew, one entry per CDR3 protein. The sample lists over 1.5 million distinct CDR3 sequences; roughly 50% were seen once. The sample was blood. These receptor sequences come from a woman aged 40-49 years in good health.

The chain couples TRBV20-1 to TRBJ2-1; 7 bases are a match to TRBD2. Germline CDR1 and CDR2: DFQATT and SNEGSKA (reference sequence). There are 18 residues in the CDR3. V lost 6 bases to trimming and J lost 5 bases; unmatched junction nucleotides: 22. The CDR3 DNA is TGCAGTGCCCCGAACACCGAACAACAACGGGGGGTTGACAATGAGCAGTTCTTC. This codes for CSAPNTEQQRGVDNEQFF.

The chain uses TRBV6-5 and TRBJ2-6, with D tentatively TRBD1 (6 bases). V was shortened by 4 bases and J by 2 bases, with 15 bases between the two germline ends. The CDR3 is made up of 17 amino acids. Germline CDR1 reads MNHEY; CDR2 reads SVGAGI. In DNA, the CDR3 is TGTGCCAGCAGTTCGCTAATTAGGACAGCTGGGGCCAACGTCCTGACTTTC. This codes for CASSSLIRTAGANVLTF.

The chain is built from TRBV12-3 or TRBV12-4 and TRBJ2-1; a possible D gene is TRBD2 (7 bases). The CDR3 has 16 residues. V was clipped by 5 bases and J by 6 bases, with 20 bases between them. CDR3 nucleotide sequence: TGTGCCAGCAGTATATTCGCGGGGGCCGAATTCAATGAGCAGTTCTTC. It specifies CASSIFAGAEFNEQFF.

At least ten counts were recorded for this clonotype. The rearrangement uses TRBV2 and TRBJ2-3, with 7 bases matching TRBD2. Per the germline V gene, CDR1 is SNHLY and CDR2 is FYNNEI. V shed 4 bases, J shed 0 bases, and the junction held 1 base outside the gene matches. The CDR3 has 14 amino acids. Here the CDR3 reads CASSAGLSTDTQYF. As DNA, the CDR3 is TGTGCCAGCAGTGCGGGACTAAGCACAGATACGCAGTATTTT.

In this sample, this clonotype turned up once. This chain links TRBV6-6 with TRBJ1-2; 7 bases are shared with TRBD1. The CDR3 extends over 13 amino acids. Trimming removed 10 bases from V and 4 bases from J; junction bases left unmatched: 9. Germline CDR1 and CDR2: MNHNY and SVGAGI (reference sequence). The CDR3 region has the DNA TGTGCCATCCAACAAGGGGGCGGCTATGGCTACACCTTC. It yields the protein CAIQQGGGYGYTF.

The chain couples TRBV20-1 to TRBJ2-7; 9 bases fit TRBD1. Germline values: CDR1 DFQATT, CDR2 SNEGSKA (reference sequence). The CDR3 sequence is 16 residues long. The V and J ends lost 2 bases and 0 bases, in that order; junction bases with no gene match: 8. CDR3 loop: CSARFFGTGSSYEQYF. In DNA, the CDR3 is TGCAGTGCTAGATTCTTCGGGACAGGGAGCTCCTACGAGCAGTACTTC.

This clonotype was counted between two and nine times. The chain links TRBV11-1 to TRBJ2-1; 8 positions agree with TRBD1. CDR1 and CDR2 (germline): SGHAT, FQDESV (reference sequence). The CDR3 is 17 amino acids. V shed 4 bases and J 4 bases; nucleotides not matched to a gene: 12. In DNA form, the CDR3 reads TGTGCCAGCAGCTCCCGGACAGGGCTAGTGGGATACAATGAGCAGTTCTTC. The encoded protein is CASSSRTGLVGYNEQFF.

V is TRBV2 and J is TRBJ1-5, with D perhaps matching TRBD1 (5 bases). Germline CDR1 is SNHLY and CDR2 is FYNNEI. The CDR3 extends over 12 amino acids. CDR3 bases: TGTACCGGATCAGGGATCAATCAGCCCCAGCATTTT. Amino acids: CTGSGINQPQHF.

To note about this clonotype: A junction end diverges from the germline sequence, so it may reflect a read error. The chain links TRBV28 to TRBJ2-5, with 7 nucleotides matching TRBD2. This CDR3 has 14 amino acids. The germline V gene has CDR1 MDHEN and CDR2 SYDVKM. CDR3 region: CAGSLGGAIETQYF. CDR3 sequence (DNA): TGTGCCGGCAGTTTGGGAGGGGCGATAGAGACCCAGTACTTC. The full variable domain, its missing parts supplied by reference TRBV28 and TRBJ2-5, is DVKVTQSSRYLVKRTGEKVFLECVQDMDHENMFWYRQDPGLGLRLIYFSYDVKMKEKGDIPEGYSVSREKKERFSLILESASTNQTSMYLCAGSLGGAIETQYFGPGTRLLVL.

There are a few counts of this clonotype. The genes are TRBV28 and TRBJ2-4; possibly TRBD2 for D (5 bases). In germline, CDR1 is MDHEN, CDR2 SYDVKM. The V end lost 8 bases, the J end lost 0 bases, and 11 bases lay between the germline ends. CDR3 length: 14 residues. For the CDR3, the DNA is TGTGCCAGCCAGGAGGATCTAGCCAAAAACATTCAGTACTTC. Its translation: CASQEDLAKNIQYF. Full variable domain (outside the CDR3, taken from reference TRBV28 and TRBJ2-4): DVKVTQSSRYLVKRTGEKVFLECVQDMDHENMFWYRQDPGLGLRLIYFSYDVKMKEKGDIPEGYSVSREKKERFSLILESASTNQTSMYLCASQEDLAKNIQYFGAGTRLSVL.

The J gene is TRBJ2-6, the V gene TRBV11-2, with 7 bases that match TRBD1. The CDR3 contains 18 residues. V shed 3 bases, J shed 3 bases, and the junction held 11 bases outside the gene matches. CDR1 and CDR2 from the germline V gene are SGHAT and FQNNGV. The CDR3 DNA sequence: TGTGCCAGCAGCTTCCTTGGGGACAGCCAAAGTGGGGCCAACGTCCTGACTTTC. Amino acids: CASSFLGDSQSGANVLTF.

In this sample, this clonotype turned up a few times. The chain uses TRBV28 and TRBJ2-5; D is uncertain. Trimming removed 1 base at V and 7 bases at J, with 7 bases between. The CDR3 covers 12 residues. Germline CDR1 MDHEN, CDR2 SYDVKM. The CDR3, as DNA: TGTGCCAGCAGTTTATCTGCAGGGACCCAGTACTTC. Residues: CASSLSAGTQYF.

Points on this clonotype: The junction shows a germline mismatch at one end, possibly a read error. J is TRBJ1-6 and V is TRBV20-1, with TRBD1 matching over 8 bases. The CDR3 sequence is 14 residues long. Germline-derived CDR1 and CDR2 are DFQATT and SNEGSKA (reference sequence). CDR3 sequence reads: CSARAPTGDSPPHF. The CDR3 region has the DNA TGCAGTGCTAGAGCCCCGACAGGGGACTCACCCCCCCACTTT.

This clonotype has a single count. The gene calls are TRBV27 and TRBJ2-3; 9 nucleotides line up with TRBD1. J was trimmed by 2 bases and V by 4 bases; bases with no gene match: 13. The CDR3 consists of 18 residues. The germline CDR1 and CDR2 sequences are MNHEY and SMNVEV (reference sequence). CDR3 region: CASSSQPPRTGDTDTQYF. The CDR3 DNA sequence: TGTGCCAGCAGTTCCCAACCTCCTCGGACAGGGGACACAGATACGCAGTATTTT.

The rearrangement links TRBV6-6 to TRBJ2-5; the match to TRBD1 covers 7 bases. CDR3 length equals 14 residues. The V and J ends lost 6 bases and 7 bases, in that order; junction bases with no gene match: 11. The germline V gene encodes CDR1 MNHNY and CDR2 SVGAGI (reference sequence). The CDR3, as DNA: TGTGCCAGCAGCCCAGACAGGGCACTAGGGACCCAGTACTTC. It encodes CASSPDRALGTQYF.

CDR3 region: CASSSRDRNEKLFF. CDR3 in DNA: TGCGCCAGCAGCTCCAGAGACAGGAATGAAAAACTGTTTTTT. This chain uses TRBV5-1 with TRBJ1-4, with D maybe TRBD1 (6 bases). V was clipped by 3 bases and J by 5 bases, with 11 bases between them. CDR1 SGHRS and CDR2 YFSETQ come from the germline V gene. There are 14 residues in the CDR3.

This clonotype showed up just a few times. This rearrangement joins TRBV20-1 to TRBJ2-5, with 10 bases lining up with TRBD1. From germline, CDR1 is DFQATT and CDR2 SNEGSKA (reference sequence). Losses at the gene ends were 6 bases for V and 6 bases for J; bases not matched to a gene: 10. This CDR3 region has 14 residues. DNA for the CDR3: TGCAGTGCCGATGGACAGGGGGTGGCCCAGACCCAGTACTTC. Protein sequence: CSADGQGVAQTQYF.

The rearrangement uses TRBV6-5 and TRBJ1-2; possible D gene TRBD1, 6 bases. CDR3 length: 15 amino acids. Germline V gene sequence: CDR1 MNHEY, CDR2 SVGAGI. V gave up 5 bases and J gave up 0 bases, with 13 bases separating them. CDR3 amino acids: CASSNPGVTNYGYTF. The DNA for the CDR3 is TGTGCCAGCAGTAATCCAGGGGTTACTAACTATGGCTACACCTTC.

The chain couples TRBV2 to TRBJ1-2; TRBD1 matches 8 bases. Germline CDR1 is SNHLY and CDR2 is FYNNEI. Trimming cost V 3 bases and J 5 bases; bases outside gene matches: 11. This CDR3 has 16 residues. The CDR3 region is CASSDPRRTGMYGYTF. The CDR3 coding sequence is TGTGCCAGCAGTGACCCCCGACGGACAGGGATGTATGGCTACACCTTC.

The gene calls are TRBV12-5 and TRBJ2-5, with 8 bases lining up with TRBD1. CDR1 is LGHNT and CDR2 is FRNRAP in the germline V gene. With V trimmed by 6 bases and J by 11 bases, 14 bases remained unmatched. The length of the CDR3 is 14 residues. Here the CDR3 reads CASGATDRGNEQYF. CDR3 DNA sequence: TGTGCTAGTGGCGCTACCGACAGGGGCAATGAGCAGTACTTC.

The chain recombines TRBV7-2 with TRBJ2-5, with TRBD1 matching 10 bases. The J call may not be correct, given that the DNA end is closer to TRBJ2-7. The CDR3 sequence is 16 residues long. Germline CDR1 reads SGHTA; CDR2 reads FQGNSA. The CDR3 reads CASSLGGTGAAPEQYF. DNA of the CDR3: TGTGCCAGCAGCTTAGGCGGGACAGGGGCCGCTCCCGAGCAGTACTTC.

The CDR3, as DNA: TGTGCCAGCAGCGTCCCACGGACTAGCAGAAGCACAGATACGCAGTATTTT. Translating gives CASSVPRTSRSTDTQYF. The chain couples TRBV6-2 or TRBV6-3 to TRBJ2-3; the match to TRBD2 covers 8 bases. CDR1 MNHEY and CDR2 SVGEGT come from the germline V gene. V gave up 6 bases and J gave up 0 bases; unmatched junction bases: 11. CDR3 size: 17 residues.

The chain employs TRBV6-6 and TRBJ2-7, with 7 bases identical to TRBD1. The CDR3 length is 16 residues. Germline CDR1 MNHNY, CDR2 SVGAGI (reference sequence). Losses at the gene ends were 3 bases for V and 3 bases for J; bases not matched to a gene: 11. The CDR3 reads CASSYPSGTDDYEQYF. The CDR3 DNA follows: TGTGCCAGCAGTTATCCCTCCGGGACAGACGACTACGAGCAGTACTTC.

This clonotype was seen a handful of times. The chain joins TRBV4-1 to TRBJ2-4; a possible D gene is TRBD2 (6 bases). Germline V gene lookup returns CDR1 MGHRA and CDR2 YSYEKL. The CDR3 is 18 residues long. Trimming took 1 base from V and 0 from J, leaving 16 bases between them. CDR3 loop: CASSQGGAWGLAKNIQYF. DNA of the CDR3: TGCGCCAGCAGCCAAGGGGGAGCTTGGGGACTAGCCAAAAACATTCAGTACTTC.

The table lists this clonotype with a few counts. This chain links TRBV20-1 with TRBJ1-5, with a tentative D call TRBD1 (6 bases). The CDR3 contains 14 residues. V shed 0 bases and J shed 7 bases, with 13 bases lying between them. The V gene's germline CDR1 is DFQATT and CDR2 SNEGSKA (reference sequence). CDR3 DNA sequence: TGCAGTGCTAGAGAGAACAGGGACCGACAGCCCCAGCATTTT. Protein: CSARENRDRQPQHF.

V usage is TRBV5-1 and J usage is TRBJ1-2; 10 bases agree with TRBD1. CDR1 and CDR2 (germline): SGHRS, YFSETQ. V lost 5 bases to trimming and J lost 1 base; unmatched junction nucleotides: 5. There are 15 residues in the CDR3. CDR3: CASRPGQGDNYGYTF. The CDR3 DNA sequence: TGCGCCAGCAGACCAGGACAGGGGGATAACTATGGCTACACCTTC.

Only a few counts were recorded for this clonotype. This chain joins TRBV29-1 and TRBJ2-5; D is unclear. The J call is uncertain, as TRBJ2-7 better fits the DNA end. This CDR3 is 11 amino acids long. The V gene's germline CDR1 is SQVTM and CDR2 ANQGSEA. The CDR3 sequence: CSGSRSYEQYF. The CDR3 coding sequence is TGCAGCGGTTCTAGGTCCTACGAGCAGTACTTC.

The gene calls are TRBV6-2 or TRBV6-3 and TRBJ1-2, with 8 nucleotides matching TRBD1. Looked up from germline, CDR1 is MNHEY and CDR2 is SVGEGT. The trim removed 7 bases at V and 4 bases at J, leaving 8 bases unmatched. CDR3 size: 14 residues. For the CDR3, the DNA is TGTGCCAGCATCACCCTCGGGACAGGCTATGGCTACACCTTC. Translated, it gives CASITLGTGYGYTF.